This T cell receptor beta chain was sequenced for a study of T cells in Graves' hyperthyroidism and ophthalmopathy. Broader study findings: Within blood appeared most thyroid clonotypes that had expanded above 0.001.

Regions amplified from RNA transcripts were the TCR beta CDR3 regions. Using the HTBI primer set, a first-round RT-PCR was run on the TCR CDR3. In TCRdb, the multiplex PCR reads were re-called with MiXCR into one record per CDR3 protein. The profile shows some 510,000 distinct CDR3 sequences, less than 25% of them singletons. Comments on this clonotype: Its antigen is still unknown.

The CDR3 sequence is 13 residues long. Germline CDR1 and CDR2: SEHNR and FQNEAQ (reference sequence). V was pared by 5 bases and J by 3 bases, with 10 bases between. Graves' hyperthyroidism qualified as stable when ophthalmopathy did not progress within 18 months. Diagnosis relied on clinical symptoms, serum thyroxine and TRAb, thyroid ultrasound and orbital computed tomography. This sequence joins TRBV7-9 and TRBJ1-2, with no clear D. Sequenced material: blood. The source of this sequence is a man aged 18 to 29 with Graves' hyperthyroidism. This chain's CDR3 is CASSDLQDYGYTF. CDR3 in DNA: TGTGCCAGCAGCGATCTCCAGGACTATGGCTACACCTTC.